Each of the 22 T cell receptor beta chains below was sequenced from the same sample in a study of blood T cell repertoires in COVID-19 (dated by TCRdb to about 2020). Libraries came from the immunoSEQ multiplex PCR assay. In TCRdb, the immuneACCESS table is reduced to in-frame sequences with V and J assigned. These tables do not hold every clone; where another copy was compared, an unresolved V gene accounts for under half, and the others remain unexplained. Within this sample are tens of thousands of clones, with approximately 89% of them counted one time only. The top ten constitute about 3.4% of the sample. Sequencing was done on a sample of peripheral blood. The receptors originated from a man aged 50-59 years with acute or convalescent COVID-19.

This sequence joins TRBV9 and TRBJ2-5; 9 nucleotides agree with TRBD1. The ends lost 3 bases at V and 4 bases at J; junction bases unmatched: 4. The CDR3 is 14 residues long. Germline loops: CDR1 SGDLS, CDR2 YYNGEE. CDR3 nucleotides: TGTGCCAGCAGCGCTAGGGGACAGGGAGAGACCCAGTACTTC. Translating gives CASSARGQGETQYF.

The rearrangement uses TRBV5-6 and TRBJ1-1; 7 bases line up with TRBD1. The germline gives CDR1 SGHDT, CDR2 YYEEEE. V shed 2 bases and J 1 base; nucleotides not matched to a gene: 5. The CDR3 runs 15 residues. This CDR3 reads CASSFADRRNTEAFF. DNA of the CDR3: TGTGCCAGCAGCTTCGCGGACAGGAGGAACACTGAAGCTTTCTTT.

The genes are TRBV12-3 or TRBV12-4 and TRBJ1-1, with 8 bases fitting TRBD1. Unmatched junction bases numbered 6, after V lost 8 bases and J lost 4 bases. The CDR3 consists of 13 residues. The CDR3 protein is CASRDRWITEAFF. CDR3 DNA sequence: TGTGCCAGCCGGGACAGGTGGATCACTGAAGCTTTCTTT.

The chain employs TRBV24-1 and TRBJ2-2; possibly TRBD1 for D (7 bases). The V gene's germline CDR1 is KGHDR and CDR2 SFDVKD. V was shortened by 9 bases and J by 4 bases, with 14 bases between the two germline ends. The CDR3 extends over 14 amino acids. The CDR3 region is CATRRAGGTGELFF. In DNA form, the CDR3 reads TGTGCCACCCGGAGGGCAGGGGGCACCGGGGAGCTGTTTTTT.

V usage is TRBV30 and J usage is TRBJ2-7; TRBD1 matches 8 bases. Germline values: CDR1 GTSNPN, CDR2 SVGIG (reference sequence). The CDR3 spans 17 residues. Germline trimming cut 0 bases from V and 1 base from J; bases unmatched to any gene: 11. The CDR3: CAWSVRLGGQVSYEQYF. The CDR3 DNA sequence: TGTGCCTGGAGTGTAAGACTTGGGGGACAGGTGTCCTACGAGCAGTACTTC.

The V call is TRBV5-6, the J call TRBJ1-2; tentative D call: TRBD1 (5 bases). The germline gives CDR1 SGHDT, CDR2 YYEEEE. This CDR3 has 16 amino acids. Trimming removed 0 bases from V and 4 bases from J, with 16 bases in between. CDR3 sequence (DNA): TGTGCCAGCAGCTTGGCCGGCGGGGCCCTATCCTATGGCTACACCTTC. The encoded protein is CASSLAGGALSYGYTF.

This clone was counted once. This chain's CDR3 is CASSFGLAGDLGTDTQYF. DNA for the CDR3: TGTGCCAGCAGCTTTGGACTAGCGGGGGATCTTGGCACAGATACGCAGTATTTT. The chain couples TRBV7-8 to TRBJ2-3; 13 positions agree with TRBD2. The CDR3 covers 18 residues. Per the germline V gene, CDR1 is SGHVS and CDR2 is FQNEAQ. Losses at the gene ends were 3 bases for V and 1 base for J; bases not matched to a gene: 7.

CDR3 protein: CARSLATGELFF. DNA of the CDR3: TGTGCCAGGAGCCTAGCCACCGGGGAGCTGTTTTTT. The V and J genes are TRBV2 and TRBJ2-2; maybe TRBD2 (5 bases). Germline V lookup: CDR1 SNHLY, CDR2 FYNNEI. V was trimmed by 9 bases and J by 4 bases, leaving 9 bases between them. This CDR3 has 12 amino acids.

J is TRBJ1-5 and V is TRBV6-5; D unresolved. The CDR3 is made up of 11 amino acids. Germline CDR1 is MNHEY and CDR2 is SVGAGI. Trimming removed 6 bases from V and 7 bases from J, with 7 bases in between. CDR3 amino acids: CASRREQPQHF. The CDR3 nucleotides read TGTGCCAGCAGGAGGGAACAGCCCCAGCATTTT.

The CDR3 here is CASSPGNTGELFF. CDR3 DNA: TGTGCCAGCAGTCCGGGGAACACCGGGGAGCTGTTTTTT. The chain recombines TRBV7-3 with TRBJ2-2, with D hard to call. The CDR3 loop spans 13 amino acids. Germline V gene lookup returns CDR1 SGHTA and CDR2 FQGTGA. V was cut by 6 bases and J by 1 base, with 6 bases left in between.

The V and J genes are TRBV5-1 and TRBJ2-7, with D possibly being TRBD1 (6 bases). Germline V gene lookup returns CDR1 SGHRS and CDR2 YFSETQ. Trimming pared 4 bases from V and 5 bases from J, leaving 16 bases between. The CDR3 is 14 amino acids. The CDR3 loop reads CASSTGQSYNEQYF. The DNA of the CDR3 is TGCGCCAGCAGCACCGGACAGTCGTACAACGAGCAGTACTTC.

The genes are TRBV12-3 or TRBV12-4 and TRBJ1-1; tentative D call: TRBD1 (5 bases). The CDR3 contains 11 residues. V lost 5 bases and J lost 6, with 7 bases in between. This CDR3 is CASSQGAEAFF. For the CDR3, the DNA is TGTGCCAGCAGTCAGGGTGCTGAAGCTTTCTTT.

Written as DNA, the CDR3 is TGTGCCATCAGTGCTAGCGGGGGCACCGGGGAGCTGTTTTTT. It is translated as CAISASGGTGELFF. This rearrangement joins TRBV10-3 to TRBJ2-2, with 10 bases aligning to TRBD2. The germline V gene has CDR1 ENHRY and CDR2 SYGVKD. Trimming removed 4 bases from V and 4 bases from J; junction bases left unmatched: 0. There are 14 residues in the CDR3.

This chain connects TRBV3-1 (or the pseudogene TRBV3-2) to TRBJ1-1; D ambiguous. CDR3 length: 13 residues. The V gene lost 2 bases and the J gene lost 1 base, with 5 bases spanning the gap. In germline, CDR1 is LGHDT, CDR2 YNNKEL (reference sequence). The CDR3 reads CASSQTENTEAFF. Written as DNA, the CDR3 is TGTGCCAGCAGCCAAACAGAGAACACTGAAGCTTTCTTT.

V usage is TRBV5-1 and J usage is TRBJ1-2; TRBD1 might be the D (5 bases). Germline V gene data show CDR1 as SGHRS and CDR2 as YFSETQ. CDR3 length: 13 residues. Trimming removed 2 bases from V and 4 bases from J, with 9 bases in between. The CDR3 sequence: CASSLGTGYGYTF. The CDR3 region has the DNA TGCGCCAGCAGCTTAGGCACAGGCTATGGCTACACCTTC. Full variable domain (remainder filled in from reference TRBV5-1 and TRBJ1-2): KAGVTQTPRYLIKTRGQQVTLSCSPISGHRSVSWYQQTPGQGLQFLFEYFSETQRNKGNFPGRFSGRQFSNSRSEMNVSTLELGDSALYLCASSLGTGYGYTFGSGTRLTVV.

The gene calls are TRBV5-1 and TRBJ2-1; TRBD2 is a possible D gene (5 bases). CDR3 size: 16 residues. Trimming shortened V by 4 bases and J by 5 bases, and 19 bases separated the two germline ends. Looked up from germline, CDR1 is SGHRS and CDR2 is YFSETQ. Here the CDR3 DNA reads TGCGCCAGCAGCAACCCCGGACTCCGAACCCACAATGAGCAGTTCTTC. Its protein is CASSNPGLRTHNEQFF. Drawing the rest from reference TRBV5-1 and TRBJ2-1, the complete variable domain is KAGVTQTPRYLIKTRGQQVTLSCSPISGHRSVSWYQQTPGQGLQFLFEYFSETQRNKGNFPGRFSGRQFSNSRSEMNVSTLELGDSALYLCASSNPGLRTHNEQFFGPGTRLTVL.

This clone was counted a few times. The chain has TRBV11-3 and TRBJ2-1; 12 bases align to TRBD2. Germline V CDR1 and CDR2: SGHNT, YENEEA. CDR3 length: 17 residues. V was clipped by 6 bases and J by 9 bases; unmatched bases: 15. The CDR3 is CASSRSPLAGGPGEQFF. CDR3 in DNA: TGTGCCAGCAGTCGATCTCCCCTAGCGGGGGGGCCCGGTGAGCAGTTCTTC.

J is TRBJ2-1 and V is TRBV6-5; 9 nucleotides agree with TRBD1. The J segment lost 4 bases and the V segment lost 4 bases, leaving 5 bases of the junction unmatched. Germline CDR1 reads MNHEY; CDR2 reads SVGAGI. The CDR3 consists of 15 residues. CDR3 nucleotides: TGTGCCAGCAGTTCCGACAGGGGGACATACAATGAGCAGTTCTTC. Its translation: CASSSDRGTYNEQFF.

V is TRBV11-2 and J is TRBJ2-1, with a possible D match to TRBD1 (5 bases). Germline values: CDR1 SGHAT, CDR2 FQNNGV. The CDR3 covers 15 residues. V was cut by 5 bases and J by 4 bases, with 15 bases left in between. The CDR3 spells CASSLQVSNYNEQFF. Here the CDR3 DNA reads TGTGCCAGCAGCCTACAGGTCTCTAATTACAATGAGCAGTTCTTC. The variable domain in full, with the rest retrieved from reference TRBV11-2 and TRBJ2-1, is EAGVAQSPRYKIIEKRQSVAFWCNPISGHATLYWYQQILGQGPKLLIQFQNNGVVDDSQLPKDRFSAERLKGVDSTLKIQPAKLEDSAVYLCASSLQVSNYNEQFFGPGTRLTVL.

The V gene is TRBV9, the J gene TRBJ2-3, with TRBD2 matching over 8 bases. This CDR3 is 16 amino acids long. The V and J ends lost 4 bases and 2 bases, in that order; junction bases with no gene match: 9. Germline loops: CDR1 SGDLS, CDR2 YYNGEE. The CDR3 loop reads CASSIHGRGDTDTQYF. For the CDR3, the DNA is TGTGCCAGCAGCATCCACGGGAGGGGAGACACAGATACGCAGTATTTT.

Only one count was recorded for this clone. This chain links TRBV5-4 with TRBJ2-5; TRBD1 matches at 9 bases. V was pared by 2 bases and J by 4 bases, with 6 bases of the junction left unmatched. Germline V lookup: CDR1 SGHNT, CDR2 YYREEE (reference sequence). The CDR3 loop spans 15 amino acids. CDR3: CASSLVGGQGETQYF. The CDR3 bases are TGTGCCAGCAGCTTAGTAGGGGGACAGGGAGAGACCCAGTACTTC.

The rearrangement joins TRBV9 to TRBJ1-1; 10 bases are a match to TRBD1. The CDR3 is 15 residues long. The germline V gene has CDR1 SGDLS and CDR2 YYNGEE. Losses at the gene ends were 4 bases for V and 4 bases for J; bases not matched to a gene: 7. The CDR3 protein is CASSPRDRGITEAFF. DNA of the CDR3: TGTGCCAGCAGCCCCCGGGACAGGGGAATCACTGAAGCTTTCTTT.